The clone carrying this T cell receptor beta chain appeared many times. The data were obtained in a study of blood T cells in healthy people across ages. V lost 2 bases to trimming and J lost 4 bases, with 11 bases between them. CDR3 length: 14 residues. Germline V gene lookup returns CDR1 DFQATT and CDR2 SNEGSKA (reference sequence). Combining a sample-barcoded 5' primer with a J-beta primer mix, a second PCR ran for roughly 7 to 11 cycles. Each cDNA molecule was tagged by a template-switch adaptor with 12 random nucleotides. TCRdb re-analysed the 5' RACE reads in MiXCR, keeping a single row per CDR3 protein. This sample has about 540,000 distinct CDR3 sequences, with less than 25% found just once. This sample also appeared in a second study, on T cells of mothers and their children.

The chain is built from TRBV20-1 and TRBJ2-2, with TRBD2 as a possible D gene (6 bases). Sequenced: blood. The sequence was collected from a boy younger than 18 in good health. CDR3 protein: CSARSGLGTGELFF. Written as DNA, the CDR3 is TGCAGTGCTAGAAGCGGGCTGGGCACCGGGGAGCTGTTTTTT.